This note documents a single T cell receptor (beta chain) sequence. What it recognizes is unknown. The sample comes from a study of T cell responses to AZD1222 COVID-19 vaccine. TCRdb's table, derived via immunoSEQ multiplex PCR, lists solely in-frame clones and lacks some. The table includes roughly 100,000 clones, 89% detected once. The CDR3 covers 15 residues. The germline V gene has CDR1 SGHRS and CDR2 YFSETQ. Trimming stripped 4 bases from V and 1 base from J, with 12 bases between. Study outcomes and limitations: Clonal diversity was possibly underestimated, and white British individuals and females predominated among donors. Two doses of AZD1222 preceded a rise in Spike-specific TCR breadth and depth.

This chain joins TRBV5-1 and TRBJ1-3, with a tentative D call TRBD1 (5 bases). The input for sequencing was peripheral blood, taken on day 0 of AZD1222 vaccination. This sequence originates from an adult in good health. The CDR3 DNA reads as TGCGCCAGCAGCACCGAAGACAGTTCTGGAAACACCATATATTTT. The encoded protein is CASSTEDSSGNTIYF.